What follows are 15 T cell receptor beta chains derived from one specimen sequenced in a study of blood T cell repertoires in COVID-19. Using immunoSEQ multiplex PCR, the repertoire was profiled, and TCRdb retains in-frame clones only, with some absent. The sample contains about 200,000 clones, 80% to 85% of which appear only once. Sequencing input: PBMCs or T cells enriched from blood (not recorded which). The receptor source for this set is a man in his forties who had recovered from COVID-19.

This clone was counted between two and nine times. The chain links TRBV27 to TRBJ2-3; TRBD2 matches 7 bases. CDR1 MNHEY and CDR2 SMNVEV come from the germline V gene (reference sequence). V lost 5 bases, J lost 0 bases, and 11 bases stayed unmatched. The CDR3 consists of 17 residues. The CDR3 loop reads CASSPGRLAASTDTQYF. Written as DNA, the CDR3 is TGTGCCAGCAGTCCCGGGAGGCTAGCGGCTAGCACAGATACGCAGTATTTT.

The gene calls are TRBV28 and TRBJ1-1; 7 bases match TRBD1. Looked up from germline, CDR1 is MDHEN and CDR2 is SYDVKM. The CDR3 loop spans 11 amino acids. V lost 8 bases to trimming and J lost 9 bases; unmatched junction nucleotides: 6. The CDR3 region is CASRLTGKAFF. DNA of the CDR3: TGTGCCAGCCGGCTGACAGGGAAAGCTTTCTTT.

V and J are TRBV10-3 and TRBJ1-1; D gene uncertain. Germline values: CDR1 ENHRY, CDR2 SYGVKD. V shed 11 bases and J shed 4 bases, with 14 bases lying between them. This CDR3 has 12 residues. In DNA, the CDR3 is TGTGCCGCTAAGAGGGAAGGCACTGAAGCTTTCTTT. Protein product: CAAKREGTEAFF.

The chain is built from TRBV5-4 and TRBJ2-7, with TRBD1 as a possible D gene (6 bases). The V and J ends lost 0 bases and 3 bases respectively, with 10 bases between them. Looked up from germline, CDR1 is SGHNT and CDR2 is YYREEE (reference sequence). This CDR3 spans 14 amino acids. CDR3 amino acids: CASSLGQADYEQYF. Written as DNA, the CDR3 is TGTGCCAGCAGCTTGGGACAGGCGGACTACGAGCAGTACTTC.

This sequence joins TRBV5-4 and TRBJ2-7; 11 bases are shared with TRBD1. The CDR3 contains 16 residues. With V trimmed by 0 bases and J by 4 bases, 6 bases remained unmatched. Germline values: CDR1 SGHNT, CDR2 YYREEE (reference sequence). CDR3 nucleotides: TGTGCCAGCAGCTTGGCCGGGACAGGGGGGGGTTACGAGCAGTACTTC. It encodes CASSLAGTGGGYEQYF.

V is TRBV2 and J is TRBJ2-7; 7 bases line up with TRBD2. The germline V gene encodes CDR1 SNHLY and CDR2 FYNNEI. Unmatched junction bases numbered 10, after V lost 7 bases and J lost 4 bases. This CDR3 spans 14 amino acids. For the CDR3, the DNA is TGTGCCAGCACCCAGCGGGGTGGGGGATACGAGCAGTACTTC. It yields the protein CASTQRGGGYEQYF.

The DNA of the CDR3 is TGTGCCAGCAGCTTAGAGGCCACAGACGGAAACACCATATATTTT. Encoded protein: CASSLEATDGNTIYF. V is TRBV7-6 and J is TRBJ1-3; D is unclear. The length of the CDR3 is 15 residues. V was clipped by 1 base and J by 4 bases, with 11 bases between them. Germline CDR1 reads SGHVS; CDR2 reads FNYEAQ.

The rearrangement joins TRBV5-6 to TRBJ1-1; D ambiguous. Trimming took 3 bases from V and 11 from J, leaving 14 bases between them. The germline CDR1 and CDR2 sequences are SGHDT and YYEEEE. The CDR3 consists of 12 residues. CDR3 nucleotides: TGTGCCAGCAGCTATCGAGGAGGCGACGCTTTCTTT. It is translated as CASSYRGGDAFF. The full variable domain, in which reference TRBV5-6 and TRBJ1-1 provide the parts outside the CDR3, is DAGVTQSPTHLIKTRGQQVTLRCSPKSGHDTVSWYQQALGQGPQFIFQYYEEEERQRGNFPDRFSGHQFPNYSSELNVNALLLGDSALYLCASSYRGGDAFFGQGTRLTVV.

This chain connects TRBV7-9 to TRBJ1-2, with TRBD1 identical over 10 bases. This CDR3 contains 14 residues. The V segment lost 1 base and the J segment 6 bases; nucleotides outside the gene matches: 2. Germline V lookup: CDR1 SEHNR, CDR2 FQNEAQ (reference sequence). The CDR3: CASSLGTGGHGYTF. The CDR3 DNA reads TGTGCCAGCAGCTTAGGGACAGGGGGTCATGGCTACACCTTC.

The chain combines TRBV10-2 with TRBJ2-1; a weak D match, TRBD2 (5 bases). V was clipped by 2 bases and J by 4 bases, with 12 bases between them. The CDR3 length is 15 residues. Germline CDR1 is WSHSY and CDR2 is SAAADI. CDR3 protein: CASSELLAGYNEQFF. CDR3 DNA: TGCGCCAGCAGTGAGCTCCTAGCAGGATACAATGAGCAGTTCTTC.

The chain recombines TRBV24-1 with TRBJ1-2, with 7 bases identical to TRBD1. This CDR3 has 13 residues. Germline CDR1 is KGHDR and CDR2 is SFDVKD. The V gene end was trimmed by 7 bases and the J gene end by 5 bases; junction bases not matched to a gene: 6. The CDR3 loop reads CATRGRDRYGYTF. The CDR3 nucleotides are TGTGCCACCAGGGGCCGGGACAGATATGGCTACACCTTC.

V and J are TRBV10-3 and TRBJ1-2; D perhaps matches TRBD1 (5 bases). The length of the CDR3 is 13 residues. In germline, CDR1 is ENHRY, CDR2 SYGVKD. The V end was cut by 11 bases, the J end by 3 bases, with 16 bases between. CDR3 loop: CAPLSSTDYGYTF. For the CDR3, the DNA is TGTGCCCCATTAAGCTCGACAGACTATGGCTACACCTTC.

This chain connects TRBV5-1 to TRBJ2-7; 10 bases agree with TRBD1. Germline V CDR1 and CDR2: SGHRS, YFSETQ. J gave up 5 bases and V 0 bases, and 5 bases lay outside the gene matches. This CDR3 is built from 15 residues. Here the CDR3 DNA reads TGCGCCAGCAGCTTGGCCATTGGACAGGGGGACGAGCAGTACTTC. Translating gives CASSLAIGQGDEQYF.

V is TRBV13 and J is TRBJ1-6; D is perhaps TRBD1 (6 bases). The CDR3 sequence is 15 residues long. CDR1 PRHDT and CDR2 FYEKMQ come from the germline V gene (reference sequence). V lost 1 base and J 8 bases, leaving 12 bases between the germline ends. In nucleotides, the CDR3 is TGTGCCAGCAGCTTAGCTGGACAGTACGATTCACCCCTCCACTTT. Translated, it gives CASSLAGQYDSPLHF.

The V gene is TRBV14, the J gene TRBJ2-1; perhaps TRBD2 as D (6 bases). This CDR3 has 18 residues. CDR1 and CDR2 (germline): SGHDN, FVKESK. The V gene lost 3 bases and the J gene lost 4 bases, with 22 bases spanning the gap. The CDR3 DNA follows: TGTGCCAGCAGCCACCCCCAAATTAGGGACTGGCGATACAATGAGCAGTTCTTC. This encodes CASSHPQIRDWRYNEQFF.